This T cell receptor beta chain was documented in a study of control samples from healthy donors and cancer patients. This table comes from immunoSEQ multiplex PCR, and its TCRdb copy is limited to in-frame clones, with some not included. The data show some 40,000 clones, about 94% seen once. CDR3 length: 15 residues. Germline V gene data show CDR1 as LGHNT and CDR2 as FRNRAP. The trim removed 1 base at V and 3 bases at J, leaving 1 base unmatched. This clone is a singleton in its sample. The receptor comes from a man in his sixties in good health. The V call is TRBV12-5, the J call TRBJ2-1, with TRBD2 matching over 9 bases. Material for sequencing was blood. CDR3 in DNA: TGTGCTAGTGGTTTGGGGACTAGCGTCTACAATGAGCAGTTCTTC. Protein sequence: CASGLGTSVYNEQFF.